The TCR beta chain under discussion was sequenced for a study of CD8 T cells in ankylosing spondylitis. This clonotype turned up a few times. No antigen is known for it. General study points: What appeared characteristic of ankylosing spondylitis blood was a TCR beta motif of about eight highly homologous variants.

Each TCR beta library was made by quantitative 5'-RACE that incorporated molecular barcodes. TCRdb recomputed calls from the 5' RACE reads with MiXCR, one row per CDR3 protein. The profile covers 200,000 to 300,000 distinct CDR3 sequences, with more than 20% appearing a single time and around 0.64% taken by the ten largest. Deletions cut 5 bases from V and 5 bases from J, with 21 bases between. The CDR3 consists of 17 residues. The receptor's source is a male donor with ankylosing spondylitis or in good health (not recorded which). The chain carries TRBV12-3 or TRBV12-4 and TRBJ2-2, with D perhaps TRBD2 (7 bases). Source material: blood, either unsorted or a sorted T cell fraction (not recorded which). The CDR3 nucleotides are TGTGCCAGCAGTCTCTCCCATGGGGGGGCGGGAACCGGGGAGCTGTTTTTT. Amino acids: CASSLSHGGAGTGELFF.